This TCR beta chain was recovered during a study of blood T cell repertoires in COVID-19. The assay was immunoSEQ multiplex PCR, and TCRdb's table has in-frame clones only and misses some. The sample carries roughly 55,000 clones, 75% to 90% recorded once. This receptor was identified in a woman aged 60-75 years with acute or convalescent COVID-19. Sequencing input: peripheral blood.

As DNA, the CDR3 is TGTGCCAGCAGCCCGGGGGGGGTGAGCAATCAGCCCCAGCATTTT. Protein: CASSPGGVSNQPQHF. The chain has TRBV11-2 and TRBJ1-5, with a weak D call TRBD1 (5 bases). The CDR3 length is 15 residues. Germline CDR1 SGHAT, CDR2 FQNNGV. Trimming took off 5 bases at V and 1 base at J, with 12 bases between the two ends.